This T cell receptor beta chain was captured by sequencing in a study of T cells in Graves' hyperthyroidism and ophthalmopathy. RNA transcripts yielded amplified TCR beta CDR3 regions. TCR CDR3 regions were first amplified by RT-PCR with HTBI primers. TCRdb passed the multiplex PCR reads through MiXCR, listing each CDR3 protein once. Found here are fewer than 650,000 distinct CDR3 sequences, 12% to 15% of them singletons; the top ten hold approximately 6.4%. The origin of this receptor is a woman between 18 and 29 years old with Graves' ophthalmopathy. Sequencing used blood.

In DNA form, the CDR3 reads TGTGCCAGCAGTTACAGCCCGACTAGCGGGAGGGCAAGCGATGAGCAGTTCTTC. It codes for CASSYSPTSGRASDEQFF. This sequence joins TRBV6-2 or TRBV6-3 and TRBJ2-1; 14 bases align to TRBD2. The CDR3 contains 18 residues. CDR1 and CDR2 from the germline V gene are MNHEY and SVGEGT. V was clipped by 2 bases and J by 8 bases; unmatched bases: 11.